The entry below describes one TCR beta chain. The CDR3 loop spans 14 amino acids. With V trimmed by 8 bases and J by 6 bases, 8 bases remained unmatched. Per germline, CDR1 SNHLY and CDR2 FYNNEI. This entry is derived from a study of blood T cell repertoires in COVID-19. Looking at the study overall: T cells, B-cell-depleted T cells, or PBMCs provided the cDNA or gDNA that served as material.

Repertoires were generated with immunoSEQ multiplex PCR, while TCRdb's copy carries only in-frame clones and drops some. This sample has 150,000 to 160,000 clones, with roughly four fifths found just once. Seattle-derived patients entered the study during active infection and were followed longitudinally. The V gene is TRBV2, the J gene TRBJ2-3; 10 nucleotides match TRBD2. Sequencing was done on a sample of peripheral blood. The receptor's source is a woman aged 60-70 years with COVID-19, enrolled during active disease. CDR3 amino acids: CASWDSGGWDTQYF. CDR3 bases: TGTGCCAGCTGGGATAGCGGGGGGTGGGATACGCAGTATTTT.